This T cell receptor beta chain was recovered during a study of T cells in Graves' hyperthyroidism and ophthalmopathy. Study-wide results and caveats: In blood, most of the thyroid clonotypes expanded above 0.001 were also present.

Authors of the study amplified TCR beta CDR3 regions from RNA transcripts. The HTBI set primed first-round TCR CDR3 RT-PCR. TCRdb reprocessed the multiplex PCR reads via MiXCR and lists one record per CDR3 protein. Found here are 500,000 to 600,000 distinct CDR3 sequences, roughly 17% of them singletons; the top ten hold around 19%. Stable hyperthyroidism: no ophthalmopathy progression over 18 months of follow-up. Investigators excluded patients with uncontrolled infection, other autoimmune disease, pregnancy or lactation. PBMCs were sourced from less than 12 ml fresh peripheral blood. Points on this clonotype: Its antigen is still unknown.

The length of the CDR3 is 15 residues. V was clipped by 1 base and J by 6 bases, with 16 bases between them. In germline, CDR1 is LGHDT, CDR2 YNNKEL (reference sequence). The TCR originated in a woman aged 18-29 years with Graves' hyperthyroidism. The genes are TRBV3-1 and TRBJ2-7; tentatively, D is TRBD1 (6 bases). Sequenced sample: blood. This CDR3 reads CASSQGFNRVGEQYF. In nucleotides, the CDR3 is TGTGCCAGCAGCCAAGGGTTTAACAGGGTGGGCGAGCAGTACTTC.